The present T cell receptor beta chain was sequenced within a study of blood T cell repertoires in COVID-19. Study overall: The United States, Italy and Spain provided the acute and convalescent COVID-19 samples. Sources were T cells, B-cell-depleted T cells, or PBMCs; the material itself was cDNA or gDNA.

The CDR3 consists of 16 residues. Germline CDR1 is SGHTA and CDR2 is FQGNSA. The V end lost 5 bases, the J end lost 3 bases, and 16 bases lay between the germline ends. How the authors handled the data: Amplification with reference gene primers provided the estimates of nucleated cell counts. The table came from immunoSEQ multiplex PCR; TCRdb's copy has only in-frame clones and leaves some out. For V, J and clone size, that table is used; D and trimming come from the DNA. The data show around 140,000 clones, approximately 84% seen once. The receptor was isolated from a woman older than 75 with acute or convalescent COVID-19. Material: peripheral blood. This chain connects TRBV7-2 to TRBJ1-4, with unresolved D. The CDR3 bases are TGTGCCAGCAGCCCGCGTCTGGACTCTCCTAATGAAAAACTGTTTTTT. Translated: CASSPRLDSPNEKLFF.